This T cell receptor beta chain was found in a study of identical twins. Study findings and constraints: Invariant T cells like MAIT and iNKT could partly confound the zero-insertion analyses. With beta out-of-frame sequences, excess sharing by twins was weaker. Cross-sectional statistical analysis, not tracking of the same donors, underpinned the conclusions.

A universal primer site arose from template switching, and cDNA bore unique molecular identifiers. MiXCR was run by TCRdb on the 5' RACE reads, yielding one entry per CDR3 protein. The repertoire has approximately 1.8 million distinct CDR3 sequences, more than 30% of them found once; the top ten carry under 0.35%. A note on this clonotype: Its antigen remains unknown.

The TCR comes from a newborn girl in good health. The sequenced material came from cord blood.

CDR3 amino acids: CASTLPGTGGNYGYTF. CDR3 sequence (DNA): TGTGCCAGCACCCTACCAGGGACAGGGGGGAACTATGGCTACACCTTC. The chain has TRBV7-9 and TRBJ1-2, with 11 bases identical to TRBD1. The CDR3 spans 16 residues. With 7 bases clipped from V and 2 bases from J, the junction kept 9 bases outside the gene matches. The V gene's germline CDR1 is SEHNR and CDR2 FQNEAQ (reference sequence).